This T cell receptor beta chain derives from a study of T-cell memory formation after mild COVID-19. Background on the study: TCR clusters largely stayed donor specific. Broader study findings: The appearance of some responding clones in pre-infection memory suggested that cross-reactive memory joined.

The V end was cut by 3 bases, the J end by 12 bases, with 9 bases between. CDR3 length: 11 residues. One entry per CDR3 protein, called by TCRdb with MiXCR from the 5' RACE reads. The sample has hundreds of thousands of distinct CDR3 sequences; 20% to 25% are singletons. As to this clonotype: Its antigen is still unknown.

Source material: PBMCs or a T cell subset sorted from them (not recorded which). The rearrangement links TRBV12-3 or TRBV12-4 to TRBJ2-1; no reliable D call. The TCR originated in an adult woman who had mild COVID-19 (a few samples of this study predate the infection). Cell type and time point are not known. The CDR3 protein is CASSFLAPQFF. CDR3 DNA: TGTGCCAGCAGTTTTCTGGCGCCGCAGTTCTTC.